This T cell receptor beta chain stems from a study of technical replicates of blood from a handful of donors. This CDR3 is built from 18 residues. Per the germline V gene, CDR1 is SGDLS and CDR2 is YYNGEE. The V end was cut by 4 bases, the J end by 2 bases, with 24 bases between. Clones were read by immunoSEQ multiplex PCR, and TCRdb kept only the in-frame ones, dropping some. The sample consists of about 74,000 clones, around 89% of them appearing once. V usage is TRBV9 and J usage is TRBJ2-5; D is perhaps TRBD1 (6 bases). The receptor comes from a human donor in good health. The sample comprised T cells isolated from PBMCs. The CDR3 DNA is TGTGCCAGCAGCTCCCTCCACTCAGGGGACCGGAATCAAGAGACCCAGTACTTC. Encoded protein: CASSSLHSGDRNQETQYF.